Listed below are T cell receptor beta chains from one sample, sequenced in a study of blood T cell repertoires in COVID-19. Generated by immunoSEQ multiplex PCR, the TCRdb table keeps only in-frame clones and is missing some. The sample contains about 110,000 clones, about two thirds of which appear only once. Sequencing used peripheral blood. All receptors derive from a human donor with acute or convalescent COVID-19. The donor label of this sample is uncertain. CDR3s include the opening cysteine and the closing phenylalanine or tryptophan. The D gene is left open where the match is weak. Clone size is not always given. Where it is, it says once, few, many or a class for expanded clones.

TRBD1 | TRBJ2-7 | TRBV29-1 | NA | TGCAGCGTTACCCAGACAGGGAAGAATATCTACGAGCAGTACTTC | CSVTQTGKNIYEQYF
NA | TRBJ2-3 | TRBV29-1 | NA | TGCAGCGTTCGGGACTTGACAGATACGCAGTATTTT | CSVRDLTDTQYF
NA | TRBJ2-5 | TRBV7-9 | NA | TGTGCCAGCAGCGAGCTGGGGCGGGGTAATGAGACCCAGTACTTC | CASSELGRGNETQYF
TRBD1 | TRBJ2-1 | TRBV5-1 | NA | TGCGCCAGCAGCCTGGGACAGAGTAACAATGAGCAGTTCTTC | CASSLGQSNNEQFF
TRBD1 | TRBJ2-1 | TRBV11-2 | NA | TGTGCCAGCAGCTTCAGGGGGCGCGACGATGAGCAGTTCTTC | CASSFRGRDDEQFF
NA | TRBJ1-5 | TRBV30 | NA | TGTGCCTGGAGTGTAGCCGTTGTACGGCAGCCCCAGCATTTT | CAWSVAVVRQPQHF
TRBD1 | TRBJ2-1 | TRBV6-5 | NA | TGTGCCAGCAGTTCGGTAAGGACAGGGCACAATGAGCAGTTCTTC | CASSSVRTGHNEQFF
NA | TRBJ2-3 | TRBV5-1 | NA | TGCGCCAGCAGCTTCCCGGGGGCAGATACGCAGTATTTT | CASSFPGADTQYF
NA | TRBJ1-2 | TRBV19 | few | TGTGCCAGTAGCTTTTTGACGCTAGGGGATAACTATGGCTACACCTTC | CASSFLTLGDNYGYTF
NA | TRBJ1-6 | TRBV3-1/TRBV3-2 | NA | TGTGCCAGCAGCATCTCAGGGCGCAATTCACCCCTCCACTTT | CASSISGRNSPLHF
TRBD1 | TRBJ2-2 | TRBV11-2 | NA | TGTGCCAGCAGCGGGGGACAGGGGTCCTTTGCCACCGGGGAGCTGTTTTTT | CASSGGQGSFATGELFF
NA | TRBJ1-1 | TRBV7-9 | NA | TGTGCCAGCAGCTTAGCGCATGGCTCCCGGGGGTACGCTGAAGCTTTCTTT | CASSLAHGSRGYAEAFF
NA | TRBJ2-3 | TRBV28 | once | TGTGCCAGCAGAGCAGGGACTGCCACAGATACGCAGTATTTT | CASRAGTATDTQYF
NA | TRBJ1-2 | TRBV19 | NA | TGTGCCAGTAGTATAGACAGGGACTATGGCTACACCTTC | CASSIDRDYGYTF
NA | TRBJ2-3 | TRBV4-1 | NA | TGCGCCAGCAGCACTCTGGGGGGTGATACGCAGTATTTT | CASSTLGGDTQYF
NA | TRBJ1-2 | TRBV5-1 | NA | TGCGCCAGCAGCCCTGCCGGGCGGGAGGGCTACACCTTC | CASSPAGREGYTF
TRBD2 | TRBJ2-5 | TRBV2 | once | TGTGCCAGCAGAACAACCGGGACTAGCGGGGAGACCCAGTACTTC | CASRTTGTSGETQYF
TRBD1 | TRBJ1-1 | TRBV30 | NA | TGTGCCTGGAAGGGACAGGGGGCAGGGAACACTGAAGCTTTCTTT | CAWKGQGAGNTEAFF
NA | TRBJ1-1 | TRBV7-3 | NA | TGTGCCAGCAGCTTATCCGCGACAGGCCTGGGCACTGAAGCTTTCTTT | CASSLSATGLGTEAFF
NA | TRBJ2-7 | TRBV3-1/TRBV3-2 | NA | TGTGCCAGCAGCTCCCAGGAGGGTCTCGAGCAGTACTTC | CASSSQEGLEQYF
NA | TRBJ1-1 | TRBV11-2 | NA | TGTGCCAGCAGCTTAAATAGACTAAACACTGAAGCTTTCTTT | CASSLNRLNTEAFF
NA | TRBJ2-2 | TRBV5-6 | once | TGTGCCAGCAGCTTGTTGCAGGGGCAGGGCGGGGAGCTGTTTTTT | CASSLLQGQGGELFF
NA | TRBJ2-3 | TRBV7-8 | once | TGTGCCAGCAGCCGGGACTCAGGGGTGACGCAGTATTTT | CASSRDSGVTQYF
NA | TRBJ1-1 | TRBV2 | NA | TGTGCCAGCTCAGGAGGGAGGAACACTGAAGCTTTCTTT | CASSGGRNTEAFF
NA | TRBJ1-2 | TRBV11-2 | NA | TGTGCCAGCAGCTTAGCGGGACAAGCTAACTATGGCTACACCTTC | CASSLAGQANYGYTF
TRBD2 | TRBJ2-7 | TRBV5-1 | few | TGCGCCAGCAGCCCCAAGCGGGGGACCAGCTACGAGCAGTACTTC | CASSPKRGTSYEQYF
TRBD2 | TRBJ2-5 | TRBV3-1/TRBV3-2 | few | TGTGCCAGCAGCCAAGGACTAGCGGGGAGACAAGAGACCCAGTACTTC | CASSQGLAGRQETQYF
TRBD2 | TRBJ2-7 | TRBV4-2 | NA | TGTGCCAGCAGCCGGGCAACCGCCGGGACTAGCGAGCAGTACTTC | CASSRATAGTSEQYF
NA | TRBJ2-3 | TRBV20-1 | NA | TGCAGTGCTAGTTCACAGGGCGGTCCAGATACGCAGTATTTT | CSASSQGGPDTQYF
NA | TRBJ1-1 | TRBV4-1 | NA | TGCGCCAGCAGCCAAGAAGCTGCTAATCGACGGGATGAAGCTTTCTTT | CASSQEAANRRDEAFF
NA | TRBJ1-2 | TRBV6-5 | medium-sized | TGTGCCAGCAGTTACTCGACGGTCGGCGGCTATGGCTACACCTTC | CASSYSTVGGYGYTF
TRBD1 | TRBJ2-2 | TRBV7-2 | NA | TGTGCCAGCAGCTTAGGGAGGACAGGGGCCTTTAACACCGGGGAGCTGTTTTTT | CASSLGRTGAFNTGELFF
NA | TRBJ2-3 | TRBV2 | NA | TGTGCCAGCAGTGAACTCCTTCCCCGCACAGATACGCAGTATTTT | CASSELLPRTDTQYF
NA | TRBJ2-5 | TRBV11-3 | NA | TGTGCCAGCAGCTTAGAGTACGGGGAGACCCAGTACTTC | CASSLEYGETQYF
TRBD2 | TRBJ2-5 | TRBV2 | NA | TGTGCCAGCAGTGCGGTTAGCGGGGGAAAATACTTC | CASSAVSGGKYF
TRBD1 | TRBJ2-3 | TRBV6-5 | NA | TGTGCCAGCAGTTACGGACAGGGGAGGGATACGCAGTATTTT | CASSYGQGRDTQYF
TRBD1 | TRBJ2-1 | TRBV9 | NA | TGTGCCAGCAGCGTTAGTATGGGACAGGGGTCTTACAATGAGCAGTTCTTC | CASSVSMGQGSYNEQFF
NA | TRBJ1-1 | TRBV3-1/TRBV3-2 | NA | TGTGCCAGCAGCGCACGAATGCCCGGGCAGGGCACTGAAGCTTTCTTT | CASSARMPGQGTEAFF
NA | TRBJ1-5 | TRBV11-1 | medium-sized | TGTGCCAGCAGCTTAGCCCCACAGGAGCCCCAGCATTTT | CASSLAPQEPQHF
TRBD1 | TRBJ1-1 | TRBV5-1 | NA | TGCGCCAGCAGCTTTGGGGTTTACAGGGGGCGCTCTGAAGCTTTCTTT | CASSFGVYRGRSEAFF
TRBD1 | TRBJ1-1 | TRBV7-2 | NA | TGTGCCAGCAGTCGGTCCGGGACAGCAACTGAAGCTTTCTTT | CASSRSGTATEAFF
NA | TRBJ2-5 | TRBV9 | NA | TGTGCCAGCAGCGGGGGCGGGAACCAAGAGACCCAGTACTTC | CASSGGGNQETQYF
TRBD1 | TRBJ1-2 | TRBV24-1 | NA | TGTGCCACCAGTGATCCCTCTAGGACAGGGGGCAGCGCTGGCTACACCTTC | CATSDPSRTGGSAGYTF
NA | TRBJ2-2 | TRBV2 | NA | TGTGCCAGCAGTCCCCGGGGTGGCGGGGAGCTGTTTTTT | CASSPRGGGELFF
NA | TRBJ2-3 | TRBV5-1 | NA | TGCGCCAGCAGCTTGGGCCTAGTTAGCACAGATACGCAGTATTTT | CASSLGLVSTDTQYF
NA | TRBJ2-6 | TRBV19 | NA | TGTGCCAGTAGTCACGGGCCAGGGGCTGGGGCCAACGTCCTGACTTTC | CASSHGPGAGANVLTF
NA | TRBJ1-3 | TRBV4-1 | few | TGCGCCAGCAGCCAAGTCGGGGGAGGGGGGAAAAACACCATATATTTT | CASSQVGGGGKNTIYF
NA | TRBJ2-3 | TRBV5-1 | once | TGCGCCAGCAGCGGGCGAACTGCCGCAGATACGCAGTATTTT | CASSGRTAADTQYF